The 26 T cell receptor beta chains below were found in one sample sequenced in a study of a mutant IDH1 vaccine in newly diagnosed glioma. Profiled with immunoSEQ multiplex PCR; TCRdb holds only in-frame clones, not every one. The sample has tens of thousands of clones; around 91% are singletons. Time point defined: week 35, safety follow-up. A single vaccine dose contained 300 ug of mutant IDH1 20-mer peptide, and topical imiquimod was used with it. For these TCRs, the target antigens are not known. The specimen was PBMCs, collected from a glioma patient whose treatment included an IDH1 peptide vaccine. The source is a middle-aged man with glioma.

The CDR3 bases are TGTGCCACCACAGGGTCTGGAAACACCATATATTTT. It translates to CATTGSGNTIYF. V gene TRBV19 combines with J gene TRBJ1-3; possible D gene TRBD1, 6 bases. Germline loops: CDR1 LNHDA, CDR2 SQIVND (reference sequence). The CDR3 covers 12 residues. V was clipped by 10 bases and J by 1 base, with 8 bases between them.

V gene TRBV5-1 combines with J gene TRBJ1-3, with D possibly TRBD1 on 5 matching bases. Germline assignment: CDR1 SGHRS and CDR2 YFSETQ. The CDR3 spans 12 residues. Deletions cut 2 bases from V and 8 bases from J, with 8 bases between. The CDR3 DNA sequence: TGCGCCAGCAGCTTAACGGGGGACACCATATATTTT. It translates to CASSLTGDTIYF.

The CDR3 bases are TGTGCCAGCTCCCCCGGGAGCCACTTTGAAGCTTTCTTT. It encodes CASSPGSHFEAFF. The chain couples TRBV18 to TRBJ1-1; D is uncertain. The length of the CDR3 is 13 residues. Germline CDR1 is KGHSH and CDR2 is LQKENI. Trimming stripped 6 bases from V and 7 bases from J, with 15 bases between.

As DNA, the CDR3 is TGTGCCAGCAGCTACAGCACTGAGCAGTTCTTC. Amino acid sequence: CASSYSTEQFF. J is TRBJ2-1 and V is TRBV7-9; no definite D call. CDR1 and CDR2 from the germline V gene are SEHNR and FQNEAQ (reference sequence). V shed 4 bases and J shed 9 bases, with 7 bases lying between them. The length of the CDR3 is 11 residues.

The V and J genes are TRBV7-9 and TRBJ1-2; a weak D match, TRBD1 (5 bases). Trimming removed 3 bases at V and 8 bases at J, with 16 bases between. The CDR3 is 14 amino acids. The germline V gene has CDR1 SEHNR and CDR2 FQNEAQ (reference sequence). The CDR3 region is CASSFQGEGNGYTF. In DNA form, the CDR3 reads TGTGCCAGCAGCTTCCAGGGAGAGGGGAACGGCTACACCTTC.

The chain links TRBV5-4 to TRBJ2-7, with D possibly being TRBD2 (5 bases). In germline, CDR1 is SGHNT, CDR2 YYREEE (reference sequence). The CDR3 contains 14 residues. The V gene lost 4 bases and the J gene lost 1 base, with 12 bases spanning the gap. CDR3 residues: CASSHVPGSYEQYV. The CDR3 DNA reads TGTGCCAGCAGCCATGTGCCGGGATCCTACGAGCAGTACGTC.

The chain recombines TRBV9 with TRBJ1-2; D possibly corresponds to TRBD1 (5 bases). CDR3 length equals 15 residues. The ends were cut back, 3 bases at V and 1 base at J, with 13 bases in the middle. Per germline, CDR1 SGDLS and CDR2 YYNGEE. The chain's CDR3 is CASSALWGSNYGYTF. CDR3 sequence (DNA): TGTGCCAGCAGCGCGCTGTGGGGCAGTAACTATGGCTACACCTTC. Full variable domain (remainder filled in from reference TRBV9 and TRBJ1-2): DSGVTQTPKHLITATGQRVTLRCSPRSGDLSVYWYQQSLDQGLQFLIQYYNGEERAKGNILERFSAQQFPDLHSELNLSSLELGDSALYFCASSALWGSNYGYTFGSGTRLTVV.

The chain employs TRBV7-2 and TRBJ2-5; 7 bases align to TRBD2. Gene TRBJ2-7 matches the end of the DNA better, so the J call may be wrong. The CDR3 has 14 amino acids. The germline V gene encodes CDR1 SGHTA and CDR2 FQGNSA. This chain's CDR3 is CASSLSGIDYEQYF. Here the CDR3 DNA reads TGTGCCAGCAGCCTGAGCGGGATTGACTACGAGCAGTACTTC.

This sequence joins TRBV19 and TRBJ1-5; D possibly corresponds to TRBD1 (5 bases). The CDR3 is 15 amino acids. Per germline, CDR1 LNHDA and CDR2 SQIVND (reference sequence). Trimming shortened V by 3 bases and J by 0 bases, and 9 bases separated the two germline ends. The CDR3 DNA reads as TGTGCCAGTAGTATGGGGGGATATAGCAATCAGCCCCAGCATTTT. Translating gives CASSMGGYSNQPQHF.

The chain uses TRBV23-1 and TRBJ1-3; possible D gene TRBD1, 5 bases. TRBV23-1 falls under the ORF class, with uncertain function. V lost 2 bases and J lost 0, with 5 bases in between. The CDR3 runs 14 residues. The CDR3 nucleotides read TGCGCCAGCAGTCAAGACAGCTCTGGAAACACCATATATTTT. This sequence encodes CASSQDSSGNTIYF.

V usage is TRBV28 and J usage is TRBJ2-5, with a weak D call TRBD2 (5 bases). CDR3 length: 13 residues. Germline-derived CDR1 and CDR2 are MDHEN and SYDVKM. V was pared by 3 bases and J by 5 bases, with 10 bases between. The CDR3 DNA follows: TGTGCCAGCAGTTTTGGTCCGGGGGAGACCCAGTACTTC. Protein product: CASSFGPGETQYF.

CDR3 in amino acids: CASRLSKETQYF. The CDR3 nucleotides are TGTGCCAGCCGGCTCTCGAAAGAGACCCAGTACTTC. The rearrangement links TRBV18 to TRBJ2-5; no reliable D call. V dropped 8 bases and J dropped 3 bases, with 10 bases sitting between them. The CDR3 covers 12 residues. Germline CDR1 is KGHSH and CDR2 is LQKENI.

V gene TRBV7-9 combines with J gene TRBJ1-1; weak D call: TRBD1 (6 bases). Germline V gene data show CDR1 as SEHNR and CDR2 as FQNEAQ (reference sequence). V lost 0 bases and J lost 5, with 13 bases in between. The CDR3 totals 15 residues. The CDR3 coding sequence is TGTGCCAGCAGCTTAGCGTGGGGGCGCGGGACTGAAGCTTTCTTT. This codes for CASSLAWGRGTEAFF.

The DNA for the CDR3 is TGTGCCGTGGGGAGAATCTCTGGAAACACCATATATTTT. It encodes CAVGRISGNTIYF. The chain joins TRBV19 to TRBJ1-3; D gene uncertain. From germline, CDR1 is LNHDA and CDR2 SQIVND (reference sequence). Trimming cost V 11 bases and J 0 bases, with 11 bases left between them. There are 13 residues in the CDR3.

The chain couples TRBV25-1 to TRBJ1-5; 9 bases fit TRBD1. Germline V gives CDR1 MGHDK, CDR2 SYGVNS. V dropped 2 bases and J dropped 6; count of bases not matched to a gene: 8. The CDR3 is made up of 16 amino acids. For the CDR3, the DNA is TGTGCCAGCAGTGAAAGTGGGGGACAGGGTGGTCAGCCCCAGCATTTT. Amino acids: CASSESGGQGGQPQHF.

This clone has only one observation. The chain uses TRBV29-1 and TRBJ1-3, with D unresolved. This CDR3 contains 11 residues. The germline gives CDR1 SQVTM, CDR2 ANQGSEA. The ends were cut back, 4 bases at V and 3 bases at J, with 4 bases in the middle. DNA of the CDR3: TGCAGCGTTGGACATGGAAACACCATATATTTT. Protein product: CSVGHGNTIYF.

CDR3 bases: TGTGCCAGCAGTCGAGGGGTTCCTGGGGCCAACGTCCTGACTTTC. Protein sequence: CASSRGVPGANVLTF. The rearrangement links TRBV6-5 to TRBJ2-6; D may correspond to TRBD1 or TRBD2 (5 bases each). The CDR3 runs to 15 residues. From germline, CDR1 is MNHEY and CDR2 SVGAGI. Trimming took off 5 bases at V and 2 bases at J, with 10 bases between the two ends.

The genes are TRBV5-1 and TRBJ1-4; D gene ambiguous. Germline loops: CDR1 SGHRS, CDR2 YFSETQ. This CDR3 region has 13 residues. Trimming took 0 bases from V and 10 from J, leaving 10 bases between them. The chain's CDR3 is CASSLETGGKLFF. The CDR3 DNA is TGCGCCAGCAGCTTGGAGACGGGCGGAAAACTGTTTTTT.

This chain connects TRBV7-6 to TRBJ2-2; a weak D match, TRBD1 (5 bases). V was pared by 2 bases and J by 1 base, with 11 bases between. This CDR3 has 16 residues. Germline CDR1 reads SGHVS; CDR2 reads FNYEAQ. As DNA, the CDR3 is TGTGCCAGCAGCTTAACTGCGCAGGGGAACACCGGGGAGCTGTTTTTT. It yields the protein CASSLTAQGNTGELFF.

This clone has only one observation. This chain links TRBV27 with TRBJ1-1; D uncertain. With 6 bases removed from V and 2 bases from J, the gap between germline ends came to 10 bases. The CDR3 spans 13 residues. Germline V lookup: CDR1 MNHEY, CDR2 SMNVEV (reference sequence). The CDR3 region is CASRVHLNTEAFF. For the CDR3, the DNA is TGTGCCAGCAGGGTACACCTCAACACTGAAGCTTTCTTT.

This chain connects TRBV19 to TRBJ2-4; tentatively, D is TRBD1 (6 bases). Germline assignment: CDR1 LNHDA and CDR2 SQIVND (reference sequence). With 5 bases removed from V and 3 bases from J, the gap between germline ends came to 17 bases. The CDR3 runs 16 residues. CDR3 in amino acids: CASSVQGLLGKNIQYF. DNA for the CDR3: TGTGCCAGTAGTGTACAGGGATTATTGGGCAAAAACATTCAGTACTTC.

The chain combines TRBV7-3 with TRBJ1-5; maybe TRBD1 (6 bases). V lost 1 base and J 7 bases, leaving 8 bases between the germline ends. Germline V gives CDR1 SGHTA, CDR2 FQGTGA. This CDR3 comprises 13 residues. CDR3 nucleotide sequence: TGTGCCAGCAGCTTAAACAGGGACCAGCCCCAGCATTTT. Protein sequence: CASSLNRDQPQHF.

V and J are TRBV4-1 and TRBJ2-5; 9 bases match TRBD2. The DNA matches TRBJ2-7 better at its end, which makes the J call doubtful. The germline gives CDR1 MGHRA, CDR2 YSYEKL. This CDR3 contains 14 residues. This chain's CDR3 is CASSLYSGSLEQYF. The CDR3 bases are TGCGCCAGCAGCCTCTATAGCGGGAGTCTCGAGCAGTACTTC.

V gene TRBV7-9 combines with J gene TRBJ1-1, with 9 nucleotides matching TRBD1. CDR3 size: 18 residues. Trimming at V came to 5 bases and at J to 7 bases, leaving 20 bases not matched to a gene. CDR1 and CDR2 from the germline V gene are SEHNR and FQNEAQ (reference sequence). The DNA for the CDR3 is TGTGCCAGCAGCCTGTCACCGGGACAGGGAAGGTGGCTTAGTGAAGCTTTCTTT. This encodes CASSLSPGQGRWLSEAFF.

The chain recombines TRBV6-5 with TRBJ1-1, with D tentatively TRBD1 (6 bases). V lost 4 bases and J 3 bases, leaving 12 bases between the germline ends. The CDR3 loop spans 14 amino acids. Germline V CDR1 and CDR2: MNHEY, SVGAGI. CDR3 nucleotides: TGTGCCAGCAGTTGGGGTTCAGGGGACACTGAAGCTTTCTTT. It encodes CASSWGSGDTEAFF.

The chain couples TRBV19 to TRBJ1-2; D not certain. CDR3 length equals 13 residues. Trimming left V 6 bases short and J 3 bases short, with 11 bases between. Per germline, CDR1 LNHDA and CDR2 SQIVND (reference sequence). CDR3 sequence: CASSRPGDYGYTF. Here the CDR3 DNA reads TGTGCCAGTAGCCGCCCCGGAGACTATGGCTACACCTTC.